Shown below are 12 T cell receptor beta chains from a single sample sequenced in a study of CD8 T cells in Susac syndrome. Reverse transcription of roughly 0.5 to 1 ug RNA was carried out with random hexamers. TCRdb reanalysed the immunoSEQ multiplex PCR reads using MiXCR and keeps one entry per CDR3 protein. This sample has about 190,000 distinct CDR3 sequences, with approximately 95% found just once. The sequenced sample was CD8+ T cells from PBMCs. These receptors originate from a human donor with Susac syndrome.

V is TRBV4-1 and J is TRBJ1-2, with D unclear. This CDR3 comprises 12 residues. Germline V CDR1 and CDR2: MGHRA, YSYEKL. Trimming cost V 6 bases and J 7 bases, with 12 bases left between them. The CDR3 DNA sequence: TGCGCCAGCAGACATGACATTTGTGGCTACACCTTC. Its translation: CASRHDICGYTF.

CDR3 nucleotides: TGTGCCAGCAGCTTAGCGACAGTAAACTATGGCTACACCTTC. Protein sequence: CASSLATVNYGYTF. The chain is built from TRBV13 and TRBJ1-2, with D possibly being TRBD1 (5 bases). Germline CDR1 reads PRHDT; CDR2 reads FYEKMQ (reference sequence). The CDR3 extends over 14 amino acids. V was shortened by 1 base and J by 2 bases, with 8 bases between the two germline ends.

V and J are TRBV2 and TRBJ2-7; D call uncertain. The CDR3 extends over 12 amino acids. Looked up from germline, CDR1 is SNHLY and CDR2 is FYNNEI. Trimming took off 11 bases at V and 5 bases at J, with 16 bases between the two ends. For the CDR3, the DNA is TGTGCCGGCTCCGGAACTGTCGACGAGCAGTACTTC. Its translation is CAGSGTVDEQYF.

The chain has TRBV7-9 and TRBJ2-7; D perhaps matches TRBD1 (5 bases). Per the germline V gene, CDR1 is SEHNR and CDR2 is FQNEAQ (reference sequence). Trimming took 4 bases from V and 2 from J, leaving 6 bases between them. The CDR3 covers 12 residues. The CDR3 coding sequence is TGTGCCAGCAGCTCGACAGCCTACGAGCAGTACTTC. Residues: CASSSTAYEQYF.

There are a few counts of this clonotype. The chain combines TRBV4-1 with TRBJ1-1; 10 bases are shared with TRBD1. Per the germline V gene, CDR1 is MGHRA and CDR2 is YSYEKL. The CDR3 is 13 amino acids. J was trimmed by 6 bases and V by 3 bases; bases with no gene match: 1. The CDR3 DNA follows: TGCGCCAGCAGCCAGGGGACAGGGGCTGAAGCTTTCTTT. This sequence encodes CASSQGTGAEAFF.

The rearrangement uses TRBV28 and TRBJ2-7; the D gene is possibly TRBD1 (5 bases). V lost 7 bases to trimming and J lost 6 bases, with 16 bases between them. Germline V lookup: CDR1 MDHEN, CDR2 SYDVKM. This CDR3 has 13 amino acids. CDR3 sequence reads: CASTTPRVLEQYF. The CDR3 DNA is TGTGCCAGCACTACACCCAGGGTTCTCGAGCAGTACTTC.

The rearrangement uses TRBV5-6 and TRBJ2-5, with 11 bases identical to TRBD2. V dropped 2 bases and J dropped 2; count of bases not matched to a gene: 5. This CDR3 comprises 16 residues. CDR1 SGHDT and CDR2 YYEEEE come from the germline V gene. The CDR3 DNA reads TGTGCCAGCAGCTTCGATCTAGCGGGGGGTCAAGAGACCCAGTACTTC. It is translated as CASSFDLAGGQETQYF.

This clonotype was counted a few times. The V gene is TRBV12-3 or TRBV12-4, the J gene TRBJ2-1; D is undetermined. Between the trimmed V and J ends, which lost 1 base and 3 bases, there was a span of 7 bases. The CDR3 length is 14 residues. The CDR3 is CASSLGLDYNEQFF. Here the CDR3 DNA reads TGTGCCAGCAGTTTAGGGCTAGACTACAATGAGCAGTTCTTC.

The rearrangement uses TRBV4-1 and TRBJ2-7; the match to TRBD1 covers 10 bases. CDR3 length: 15 amino acids. Germline CDR1 reads MGHRA; CDR2 reads YSYEKL. Unmatched junction bases numbered 8, after V lost 3 bases and J lost 6 bases. CDR3 nucleotides: TGCGCCAGCAGCCAGGCCGGGACAGGGGCATCCGAGCAGTACTTC. Translated, it gives CASSQAGTGASEQYF.

The chain employs TRBV28 and TRBJ2-7; D not resolved. This CDR3 is built from 14 residues. V shed 5 bases and J shed 6 bases, with 17 bases lying between them. Per germline, CDR1 MDHEN and CDR2 SYDVKM. In DNA, the CDR3 is TGTGCCAGCAGTAAAATCGAGACGAGGTCCGAGCAGTACTTC. This sequence encodes CASSKIETRSEQYF.

The chain recombines TRBV9 with TRBJ2-1; D gene uncertain. Per germline, CDR1 SGDLS and CDR2 YYNGEE. The CDR3 contains 16 residues. Trimming cost V 3 bases and J 1 base, with 14 bases left between them. Here the CDR3 reads CASSAPQGVSYNEQFF. The CDR3 DNA follows: TGTGCCAGCAGCGCCCCCCAAGGCGTATCCTACAATGAGCAGTTCTTC. The entire variable domain, with the rest obtained from reference TRBV9 and TRBJ2-1, is as follows: DSGVTQTPKHLITATGQRVTLRCSPRSGDLSVYWYQQSLDQGLQFLIQYYNGEERAKGNILERFSAQQFPDLHSELNLSSLELGDSALYFCASSAPQGVSYNEQFFGPGTRLTVL.

The V call is TRBV24-1, the J call TRBJ1-1; perhaps TRBD1 as D (5 bases). The ends were cut back, 3 bases at V and 0 bases at J, with 7 bases in the middle. Germline CDR1 is KGHDR and CDR2 is SFDVKD. This CDR3 is 14 amino acids long. The CDR3 DNA sequence: TGTGCCACCAGTGATGGGGCCTTGAACACTGAAGCTTTCTTT. This translates into CATSDGALNTEAFF.